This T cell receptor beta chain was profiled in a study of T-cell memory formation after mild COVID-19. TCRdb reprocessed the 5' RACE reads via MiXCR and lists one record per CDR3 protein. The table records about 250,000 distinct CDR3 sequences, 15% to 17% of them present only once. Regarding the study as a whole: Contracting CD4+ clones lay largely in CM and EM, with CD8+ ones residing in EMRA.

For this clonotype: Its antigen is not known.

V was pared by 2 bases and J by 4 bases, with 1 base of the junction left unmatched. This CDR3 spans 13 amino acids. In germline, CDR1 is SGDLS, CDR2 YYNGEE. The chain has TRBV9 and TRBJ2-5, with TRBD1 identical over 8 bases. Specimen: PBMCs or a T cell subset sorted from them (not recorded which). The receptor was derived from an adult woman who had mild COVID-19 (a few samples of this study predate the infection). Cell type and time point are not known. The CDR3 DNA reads TGTGCCAGCAGCGTCCAGGGGGCAGAGACCCAGTACTTC. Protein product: CASSVQGAETQYF. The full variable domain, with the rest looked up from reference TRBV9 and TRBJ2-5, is DSGVTQTPKHLITATGQRVTLRCSPRSGDLSVYWYQQSLDQGLQFLIQYYNGEERAKGNILERFSAQQFPDLHSELNLSSLELGDSALYFCASSVQGAETQYFGPGTRLLVL.